A selection of T cell receptor beta chains follows, all from one sample in a study of T cell responses to AZD1222 COVID-19 vaccine. Assay used: immunoSEQ multiplex PCR; TCRdb lists only in-frame clones, some missing. Of 130,000 or so clones listed, 75% to 90% are singletons. Material: peripheral blood, obtained on day 0 of AZD1222 vaccination. The receptors come from an adult in good health. Each CDR3 is given with its conserved first and last residue. Each record gives: J gene, D gene, V gene, clone size, CDR3 DNA, CDR3 protein. A D gene is named only where the DNA matches it firmly. Some rows have no size entry. The others give once, few or many, or a class for an expanded clone.

j_call: TRBJ1-2; d_call: -; v_call: TRBV4-3; clone_size: -; cdr3_nt: TGCGCCAGCAGCCAAGACCCCGGCGTCAGGGGCGATGGCTACACCTTC; cdr3_aa: CASSQDPGVRGDGYTF
j_call: TRBJ1-1; d_call: -; v_call: TRBV28; clone_size: -; cdr3_nt: TGTGCCAGCAGTTTTTTAGAACTGACCAACACTGAAGCTTTCTTT; cdr3_aa: CASSFLELTNTEAFF
j_call: TRBJ1-5; d_call: -; v_call: TRBV7-2; clone_size: -; cdr3_nt: TGTGCCAGCAGCTTAGATGCCAATCAGCCCCAGCATTTT; cdr3_aa: CASSLDANQPQHF
j_call: TRBJ2-7; d_call: TRBD1; v_call: TRBV29-1; clone_size: -; cdr3_nt: TGCAGCGCCCGACAGGGGGGAAGCTACGAGCAGTACTTC; cdr3_aa: CSARQGGSYEQYF
j_call: TRBJ2-2; d_call: -; v_call: TRBV6-2/TRBV6-3; clone_size: -; cdr3_nt: TGTGCCAGCAGTTACGGGGACAACGGGGAGCTGTTTTTT; cdr3_aa: CASSYGDNGELFF
j_call: TRBJ1-5; d_call: -; v_call: TRBV5-3; clone_size: -; cdr3_nt: TGTGCCAGAAGCTTGGACGGGAAAAGCAATCAGCCCCAGCATTTT; cdr3_aa: CARSLDGKSNQPQHF
j_call: TRBJ2-5; d_call: TRBD2; v_call: TRBV5-4; clone_size: -; cdr3_nt: TGTGCCAGCAGCTACCTAGCGGGGGGGTGGCAAGAGACCCAGTACTTC; cdr3_aa: CASSYLAGGWQETQYF
j_call: TRBJ1-1; d_call: TRBD1; v_call: TRBV5-1; clone_size: -; cdr3_nt: TGCGCCAGCAGCTTTGAACCGGGACAGGCCTTCATGAACACTGAAGCTTTCTTT; cdr3_aa: CASSFEPGQAFMNTEAFF
j_call: TRBJ2-7; d_call: -; v_call: TRBV24-1; clone_size: -; cdr3_nt: TGTGCCACCATGGGGGCGAACTCCTACGAGCAGTACTTC; cdr3_aa: CATMGANSYEQYF
j_call: TRBJ2-1; d_call: TRBD2; v_call: TRBV5-6; clone_size: once; cdr3_nt: TGTGCCAGCAGCCTGGCGGGCGGGGGGCTACCGTATGAGCAGTTCTTC; cdr3_aa: CASSLAGGGLPYEQFF
j_call: TRBJ2-1; d_call: TRBD1; v_call: TRBV7-9; clone_size: once; cdr3_nt: TGTGCCAGCAGCCCCAGGGGGAGCGGAAGCAATGAGCAGTTCTTC; cdr3_aa: CASSPRGSGSNEQFF
j_call: TRBJ1-5; d_call: TRBD1; v_call: TRBV19; clone_size: -; cdr3_nt: TGTGCCAGTAGTAAGGGGGCGGGACAGCCCCAGCATTTT; cdr3_aa: CASSKGAGQPQHF
j_call: TRBJ2-3; d_call: TRBD1; v_call: TRBV6-5; clone_size: -; cdr3_nt: TGTGCCAGCAGCCACAGGGGGCCCACAGATACGCAGTATTTT; cdr3_aa: CASSHRGPTDTQYF
j_call: TRBJ1-1; d_call: -; v_call: TRBV24-1; clone_size: -; cdr3_nt: TGTGCCACCAGGGACCGGGAGGCGAACACTGAAGCTTTCTTT; cdr3_aa: CATRDREANTEAFF
j_call: TRBJ1-5; d_call: -; v_call: TRBV21-1; clone_size: -; cdr3_nt: TGTGCCAGCAAACGGACAACTTACCCATATCAGCCCCAGCATTTT; cdr3_aa: CASKRTTYPYQPQHF
j_call: TRBJ2-1; d_call: -; v_call: TRBV29-1; clone_size: -; cdr3_nt: TGCAGCGTTGAACCAAGCGCTTGGATTTCCCAGTTCTTC; cdr3_aa: CSVEPSAWISQFF
j_call: TRBJ2-5; d_call: TRBD2; v_call: TRBV5-1; clone_size: -; cdr3_nt: TGCGCCAGCAGCTTGGGCCTAGCGGGAGTTAGGACCCAGTACTTC; cdr3_aa: CASSLGLAGVRTQYF
j_call: TRBJ2-5; d_call: -; v_call: TRBV21-1; clone_size: -; cdr3_nt: TGTGCCAGCAGCAAGTGGCCGGGCCTACAAGAGACCCAGTACTTC; cdr3_aa: CASSKWPGLQETQYF
j_call: TRBJ2-7; d_call: TRBD1; v_call: TRBV5-1; clone_size: -; cdr3_nt: TGCGCCAGCAGCTTACCTCAGGGGGACGTGGGCGAGCAGTACTTC; cdr3_aa: CASSLPQGDVGEQYF
j_call: TRBJ1-1; d_call: -; v_call: TRBV29-1; clone_size: -; cdr3_nt: TGCAGCGTCGTTCCGGGGTCACGGGCTTTCTTT; cdr3_aa: CSVVPGSRAFF
j_call: TRBJ2-3; d_call: TRBD2; v_call: TRBV28; clone_size: -; cdr3_nt: TGTGCCAGCACCACTAGCGACCTACTGGGCACAGATACGCAGTATTTT; cdr3_aa: CASTTSDLLGTDTQYF
j_call: TRBJ2-1; d_call: -; v_call: TRBV19; clone_size: -; cdr3_nt: TGTGCCAGTAGTAGATCGGGGGGCCCTCAGAATGAGCAGTTCTTC; cdr3_aa: CASSRSGGPQNEQFF
j_call: TRBJ2-3; d_call: -; v_call: TRBV11-1; clone_size: -; cdr3_nt: TGTGCCAGCAGCCGACAGGAGAGGGATACGCAGTATTTT; cdr3_aa: CASSRQERDTQYF
j_call: TRBJ2-5; d_call: -; v_call: TRBV12-1; clone_size: -; cdr3_nt: TGTGCCAGCAGCTTAAAGCAGGGGGGGACAGGGAAAGAGACCCAGTACTTC; cdr3_aa: CASSLKQGGTGKETQYF
j_call: TRBJ1-2; d_call: -; v_call: TRBV4-3; clone_size: few; cdr3_nt: TGCGCCAGCAGCCAACTAATTACTGGGGGCTACACCTTC; cdr3_aa: CASSQLITGGYTF
j_call: TRBJ2-7; d_call: TRBD1; v_call: TRBV27; clone_size: -; cdr3_nt: TGTGCCAGCAGTTTTTCGACAGGGGTCGAGCAGTACTTC; cdr3_aa: CASSFSTGVEQYF
j_call: TRBJ1-2; d_call: -; v_call: TRBV28; clone_size: -; cdr3_nt: TGTGCCAGCAGCAGGGCGGCGGGACCTGGCTACACCTTC; cdr3_aa: CASSRAAGPGYTF
j_call: TRBJ2-5; d_call: -; v_call: TRBV29-1; clone_size: -; cdr3_nt: TGCAGCGTTGACCATAATGGCAGGGAGAAGCTGGGGGAGACCCAGTACTTC; cdr3_aa: CSVDHNGREKLGETQYF